Described below is a single TCR beta chain sequence and its context. The antigen is not known. Profiled with immunoSEQ multiplex PCR; TCRdb holds only in-frame clones, not every one. The sample has thousands of clones, around four fifths seen once. Time point noted: proximal margin of the surgical specimen (macroscopically non-inflamed). The sample belongs to a study of T cell repertoires in ileal Crohn's disease. Notes on the study in general: Mucosal expansions were suggested to be mainly CD8 T cells.

The CDR3 extends over 19 amino acids. Germline values: CDR1 SGHNT, CDR2 YYREEE (reference sequence). Trimming took 1 base from V and 2 from J; bases not matched to a gene: 15. J is TRBJ2-3 and V is TRBV5-4; 8 bases are shared with TRBD2. The origin of this receptor is an adult with Crohn's disease. The sequencing input was ileal tissue. This CDR3 reads CASSLPIGGSSGVTDTQYF. The CDR3 DNA is TGTGCCAGCAGCTTGCCTATCGGGGGTAGTAGCGGGGTCACAGATACGCAGTATTTT.